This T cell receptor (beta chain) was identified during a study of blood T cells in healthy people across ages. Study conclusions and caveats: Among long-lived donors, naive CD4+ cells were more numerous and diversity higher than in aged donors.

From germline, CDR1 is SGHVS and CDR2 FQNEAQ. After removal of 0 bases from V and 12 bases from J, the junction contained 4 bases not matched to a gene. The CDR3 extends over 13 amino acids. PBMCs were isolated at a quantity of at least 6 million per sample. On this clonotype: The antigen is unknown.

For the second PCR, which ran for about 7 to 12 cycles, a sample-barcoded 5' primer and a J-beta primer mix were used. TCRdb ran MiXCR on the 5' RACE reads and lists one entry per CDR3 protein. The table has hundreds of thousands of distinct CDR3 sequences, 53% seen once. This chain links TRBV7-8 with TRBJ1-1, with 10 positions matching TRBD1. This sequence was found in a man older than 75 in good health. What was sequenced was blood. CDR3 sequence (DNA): TGTGCCAGCAGCTTAGCCTGGACAGGGGGAACTTTCTTT. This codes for CASSLAWTGGTFF.